The entry below gives a single T cell receptor (beta chain) sequence along with its context. These data come from a study of blood T cell repertoires in COVID-19. The germline CDR1 and CDR2 sequences are SGHRS and YFSETQ. The CDR3 covers 16 residues. J lost 5 bases, V lost 1 base, and 7 bases had no gene match. Assay used: immunoSEQ multiplex PCR; TCRdb lists only in-frame clones, some missing. The sample carries about 280,000 clones, around 88% recorded once. The receptor's source is a woman in her 70s with COVID-19, enrolled during active disease. The chain uses TRBV5-1 and TRBJ2-2; 8 bases agree with TRBD2. The sequencing input was peripheral blood. The CDR3 sequence is CASSLSVGGGTGELFF. Here the CDR3 DNA reads TGCGCCAGCAGCTTGTCAGTCGGCGGGGGGACCGGGGAGCTGTTTTTT.